Following are 6 T cell receptor beta chains from one sample sequenced in a study of shared clonotypes between healthy human individuals (dated by TCRdb to 2018 to 2020). The receptor library was made with the immunoSEQ multiplex PCR assay. TCRdb re-hosts the immuneACCESS table, in-frame sequences only. Its copies lack some clones; in the studies checked, an unresolved V gene accounts for under half of them, and the cause for the rest is not known. This sample is represented by over a million clones; about three quarters of them were singletons. The ten top clones hold about 1.5% of the sample. The specimen sequenced was memory CD4+ T cells sorted from blood. The cell subset or site tag for this specimen amounts to: CD45RA-negative fraction. Source of these receptors: a man aged 18 to 30 in good health.

Here the CDR3 reads CASSVGANTEAFF. CDR3 nucleotides: TGTGCCAGCAGCGTGGGGGCGAACACTGAAGCTTTCTTT. The chain uses TRBV5-5 and TRBJ1-1; maybe TRBD1 (6 bases). CDR3 length equals 13 residues. Germline CDR1 and CDR2: SGHKS and YYEKEE (reference sequence). Between the trimmed V and J ends, which lost 4 bases and 1 base, there was a span of 8 bases. The full variable domain, in which reference TRBV5-5 and TRBJ1-1 provide the parts outside the CDR3, is DAGVTQSPTHLIKTRGQQVTLRCSPISGHKSVSWYQQVLGQGPQFIFQYYEKEERGRGNFPDRFSARQFPNYSSELNVNALLLGDSALYLCASSVGANTEAFFGQGTRLTVV.

This clone has more than one count but fewer than ten. The rearrangement links TRBV5-6 to TRBJ2-1; 8 bases align to TRBD2. CDR1 is SGHDT and CDR2 is YYEEEE in the germline V gene. The CDR3 runs to 16 residues. V dropped 3 bases and J dropped 5; count of bases not matched to a gene: 10. The CDR3 sequence: CASSSLYGTRDNEQFF. In DNA, the CDR3 is TGTGCCAGCAGCTCCTTATACGGGACTAGAGACAATGAGCAGTTCTTC. Full variable domain (outside the CDR3, taken from reference TRBV5-6 and TRBJ2-1): DAGVTQSPTHLIKTRGQQVTLRCSPKSGHDTVSWYQQALGQGPQFIFQYYEEEERQRGNFPDRFSGHQFPNYSSELNVNALLLGDSALYLCASSSLYGTRDNEQFFGPGTRLTVL.

This rearrangement joins TRBV4-1 to TRBJ1-2, with 10 bases aligning to TRBD1. The germline gives CDR1 MGHRA, CDR2 YSYEKL. V dropped 6 bases and J dropped 3; count of bases not matched to a gene: 4. This CDR3 has 14 amino acids. CDR3 amino acids: CASSRQGADYGYTF. CDR3 bases: TGCGCCAGCAGTCGACAGGGGGCGGACTATGGCTACACCTTC.

This clone occurred once. This CDR3 is CAISDGAWGNEQFF. CDR3 DNA sequence: TGTGCCATCAGTGATGGGGCGTGGGGGAATGAGCAGTTCTTC. This sequence joins TRBV10-3 and TRBJ2-1; D might be TRBD1 or TRBD2, each matching 5 bases. Trimming shortened V by 3 bases and J by 7 bases, and 13 bases separated the two germline ends. This CDR3 is built from 14 residues. Germline CDR1 reads ENHRY; CDR2 reads SYGVKD.

The V and J genes are TRBV5-4 and TRBJ2-6; D might be TRBD1 (6 bases). In germline, CDR1 is SGHNT, CDR2 YYREEE (reference sequence). The CDR3 contains 15 residues. Trimming stripped 3 bases from V and 0 bases from J, with 7 bases between. The CDR3 region is CASSSTGSGANVLTF. CDR3 DNA: TGTGCCAGCAGCTCGACAGGCTCTGGGGCCAACGTCCTGACTTTC.

The chain uses TRBV7-8 and TRBJ2-7; perhaps TRBD1 as D (6 bases). V lost 1 base, J lost 3 bases, and 13 bases lay in between. The length of the CDR3 is 15 residues. CDR1 SGHVS and CDR2 FQNEAQ come from the germline V gene. CDR3 region: CASSLGETGSYEQYF. For the CDR3, the DNA is TGTGCCAGCAGCTTAGGGGAGACAGGCAGCTACGAGCAGTACTTC.